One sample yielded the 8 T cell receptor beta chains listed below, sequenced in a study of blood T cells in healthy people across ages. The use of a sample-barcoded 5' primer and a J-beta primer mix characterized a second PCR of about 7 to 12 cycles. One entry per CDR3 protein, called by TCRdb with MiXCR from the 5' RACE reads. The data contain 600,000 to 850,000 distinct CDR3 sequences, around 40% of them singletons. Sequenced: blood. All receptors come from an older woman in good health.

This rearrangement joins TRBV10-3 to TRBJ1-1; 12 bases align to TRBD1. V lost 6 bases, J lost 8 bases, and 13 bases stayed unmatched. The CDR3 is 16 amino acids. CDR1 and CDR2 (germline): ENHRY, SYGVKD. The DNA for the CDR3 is TGTGCCATCAGGGGGGATCCGGGACAGGGGGCCACCGAAGCTTTCTTT. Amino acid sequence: CAIRGDPGQGATEAFF.

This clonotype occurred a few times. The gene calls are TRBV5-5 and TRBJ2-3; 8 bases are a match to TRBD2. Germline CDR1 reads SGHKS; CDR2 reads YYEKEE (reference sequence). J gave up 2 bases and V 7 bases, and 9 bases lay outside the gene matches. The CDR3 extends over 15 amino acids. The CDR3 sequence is CASLGGGGFTDTQYF. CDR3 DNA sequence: TGTGCCAGCTTGGGGGGCGGGGGGTTCACAGATACGCAGTATTTT.

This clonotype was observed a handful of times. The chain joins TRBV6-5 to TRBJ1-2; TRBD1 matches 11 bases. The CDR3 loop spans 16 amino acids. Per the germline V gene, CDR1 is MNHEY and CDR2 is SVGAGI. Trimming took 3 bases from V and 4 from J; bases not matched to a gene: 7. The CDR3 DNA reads TGTGCCAGCAGTTATATTAGGACAGGGGGCCCCTATGGCTACACCTTC. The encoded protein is CASSYIRTGGPYGYTF.

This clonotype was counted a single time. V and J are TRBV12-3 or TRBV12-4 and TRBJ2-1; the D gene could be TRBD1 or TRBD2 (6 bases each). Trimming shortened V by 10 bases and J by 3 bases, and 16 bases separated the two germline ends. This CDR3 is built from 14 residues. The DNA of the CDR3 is TGTGCCACCACTCGAGGGGGGATCTACAATGAGCAGTTCTTC. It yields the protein CATTRGGIYNEQFF.

CDR3 sequence: CASRGGLADYNEQFF. The CDR3 DNA sequence: TGTGCCAGCAGAGGAGGACTAGCAGACTACAATGAGCAGTTCTTC. This chain links TRBV7-2 with TRBJ2-1; 8 bases fit TRBD2. The CDR3 extends over 15 amino acids. Germline CDR1 reads SGHTA; CDR2 reads FQGNSA. With 6 bases clipped from V and 3 bases from J, the junction kept 7 bases outside the gene matches.

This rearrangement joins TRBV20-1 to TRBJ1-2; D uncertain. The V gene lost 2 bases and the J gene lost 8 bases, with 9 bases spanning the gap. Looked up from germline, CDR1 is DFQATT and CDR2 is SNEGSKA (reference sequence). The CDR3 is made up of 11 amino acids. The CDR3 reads CSARILGGYTF. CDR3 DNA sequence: TGCAGTGCTAGAATACTCGGGGGCTACACCTTC.

The CDR3 sequence is CASSLSGVAERGYTF. DNA of the CDR3: TGTGCCAGCAGTTTGTCGGGGGTAGCAGAACGTGGCTACACCTTC. The rearrangement joins TRBV12-3 or TRBV12-4 to TRBJ1-2; D possibly corresponds to TRBD1 (5 bases). V was shortened by 3 bases and J by 7 bases, with 18 bases between the two germline ends. This CDR3 contains 15 residues.

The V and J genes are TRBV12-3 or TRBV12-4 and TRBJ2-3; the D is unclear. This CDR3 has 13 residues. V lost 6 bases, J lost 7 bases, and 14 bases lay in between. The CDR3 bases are TGTGCCAGCAGCCCCCGCCCGACCCATACGCAGTATTTT. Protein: CASSPRPTHTQYF.